This TCR beta chain stems from a study of OX40 agonist ivuxolimab in advanced cancers. Study overall: Patients were treated with intravenous ivuxolimab, dosed at 0.01 to 10 mg/kg and infused every 2 weeks. Recorded diagnoses for dose-escalation patients were hepatocellular carcinoma, melanoma, renal cell or head and neck cancer.

CDR3 size: 15 residues. CDR1 and CDR2 from the germline V gene are SNHLY and FYNNEI. J was trimmed by 0 bases and V by 6 bases; bases with no gene match: 4. Measured with immunoSEQ multiplex PCR; TCRdb has only the in-frame clones, and not every one. The table has around 94,000 clones, around 86% seen once. This sequence was found in an adult with an advanced solid tumor such as melanoma, head and neck, liver or kidney cancer. This chain joins TRBV2 and TRBJ1-4; 7 bases are shared with TRBD1. The starting material was CD4+ or CD8+ T cells sorted from blood, obtained in a trial of the OX40 agonist ivuxolimab. The CDR3 loop reads CASRRQGSTNEKLFF. The CDR3 DNA follows: TGTGCCAGCAGAAGACAGGGCTCAACTAATGAAAAACTGTTTTTT.